This TCR beta chain was sequenced during a study of blood T cell repertoires in COVID-19. Participant age was about 18 to 89 years, and participants resided in fewer than 25 US areas. Recovery among Cohort 3 donors was established by two negative PCRs, clearance, or symptom resolution. The CDR3 spans 14 residues. V lost 5 bases and J 9 bases, leaving 17 bases between the germline ends. Germline assignment: CDR1 MNHEY and CDR2 SMNVEV (reference sequence). The repertoire was sequenced with immunoSEQ multiplex PCR; TCRdb's copy has only in-frame clones and lacks some. Of around 310,000 clones detected, about nine tenths appear once; the ten largest clones hold almost 9.5%.

Material for sequencing was PBMCs or T cells enriched from blood (not recorded which). The V gene is TRBV27, the J gene TRBJ2-1; D gene ambiguous. The receptor comes from a woman under 40 who had recovered from COVID-19. The CDR3 DNA reads TGTGCCAGCAGTATACACCCCCAGAACCCTGAGCAGTTCTTC. Protein product: CASSIHPQNPEQFF.